This T cell receptor beta chain was found in a study of control samples from healthy donors and cancer patients. Germline CDR1 reads SQVTM; CDR2 reads ANQGSEA. V was clipped by 3 bases and J by 1 base, with 3 bases between them. The CDR3 totals 11 residues. Profiling relied on immunoSEQ multiplex PCR, and the TCRdb table lists in-frame clones only, not all of them. The table records 70,000 to 80,000 clones, about 88% of them present only once. This TCR was recovered from a woman between 45 and 65 years old in good health. The specimen was blood. The chain uses TRBV29-1 and TRBJ1-2; D unresolved. CDR3 protein: CSVDFNYGYTF. For the CDR3, the DNA is TGCAGCGTTGACTTTAACTATGGCTACACCTTC.